This entry concerns a single T cell receptor beta chain. What antigen it recognizes has not been identified. The input lacks base qualities; no much larger clone sits a single base away. These data originate in a study of cytomegalovirus exposure and HLA in healthy donors (dated by TCRdb to 2016 to 2017). In the study overall: In an earlier analysis of fewer than 750 of the donors, 276 Gb of sequence data and roughly 100 million unique TCR beta sequences from some 170 million T cells were reported. An early release that covered fewer than 800 HLA-typed donors contained about 300 gigabases of sequencing data and 80 million or so unique TCR sequences. Among the roughly 380 genotyped donors, around 81% belonged to the genetic ancestry cluster associated with self-reported Caucasian donors. The aim of the study was to test whether cataloging public T cell receptors could identify signatures of past pathogen exposure. The study used immunosequencing to profile the T cell repertoires of several hundred subjects and linked those repertoires to cytomegalovirus serostatus. Besides the first cohort of more than 650 subjects, a separate validation cohort made up of some 110 different subjects was used. The study combined high-throughput TCR immunosequencing, statistical association of individual TCRs with disease status, and machine learning to predict cytomegalovirus infection status. A later analysis re-analyzed previously published TCR beta repertoires from roughly 690 donors and added high-resolution HLA genotyping to study TCR occurrence patterns. Rather than drawing on any new phenotypic data, the later analysis identified candidate immune exposures from TCR beta sequences and the way those sequences occurred across donors. An earlier analysis of 587 of the donors used high-throughput TCR beta sequencing to judge whether each TCR beta V gene segment behaved as functional or pseudogenic. Donor age, sex, ethnicity and CMV serostatus were compiled alongside the repertoire data. In a later genetic analysis, genome-wide SNP genotypes for about 60% of the 666 donors were used, and that subset was treated as a discovery cohort. Every repertoire in the discovery cohort had been generated on one and the same sequencing platform. HLA typing included class I and class II loci at four-digit resolution. The number of typed donors differed by locus: about 620-640 for A, B, C, DRB1 and DQB1; 522 for DQA1; approximately 600 for DPA1; and some 430 for DPB1. Several DR-DQ haplotypes were handled as single units for association and clustering because linkage in the cohort was strong. Across 398 genotyped donors of the cohort, an average of roughly 200,000 unique TCR beta nucleotide sequences per donor were sequenced, and approximately 19% of those sequences were non-productive. Results the study describes overall, beyond this receptor: In a later genetic analysis, fewer N-insertions in productive TCRs were reported among donors in an Asian-associated ancestry cluster than the 666-donor mean. In an earlier analysis of several hundred of the donors, most TCR beta V segments were observed in productive rearrangements about 87% or about 30% of the time, broadly matching IMGT annotations. In a later analysis, HLA-associated TCR beta chains showed more clonal expansion and lower generation probabilities than non-associated chains that were equally common. Only TCR beta chains were sequenced in this cohort, and the absence of alpha or paired-chain data limited detectable features. Because HLA typing was missing for some donors at each locus, association tests included only the typed subset. Correlated functional status among segregating V segments might be attributable to linkage disequilibrium, but an unknown experimental factor could not be ruled out. For the cohort, immune exposure information was limited to CMV serostatus. Cytomegalovirus status was reported to be diagnosed by the classifier with high specificity and sensitivity in both the original and validation cohorts. A later genetic analysis associated a missense DCLRE1C variant with V-gene and J-gene trimming of TCR beta chains, and an independent cohort replicated the association. At a false discovery rate of 0.05, a later analysis linked 15,000 to 20,000 TCR beta sequences to specific HLA alleles. In a later analysis, the rate of TCR association differed among HLA loci, with DRB1 alleles having the most associated TCRs and HLA-C alleles having the fewest. In vitro tests confirmed that a few of the cytomegalovirus-associated TCR beta chains recognize cytomegalovirus antigens. Because counts were too low, 15 or so rarely observed V segments, including chromosome 9 orphons, were excluded from the earlier analysis of roughly 580 of the donors. Across donors, most TCR sequences were observed very rarely, whereas some public TCRs were present in many individuals. When HLA alleles, especially DR and DQ, strongly co-occurred, attributing TCR associations to individual alleles was difficult. The sequencing pipeline was judged likely to have produced a cluster of highly shared sequence variants as a technical artifact. Because the 87-base-pair reads could not distinguish some IMGT-functional V segments, including TRBV6-2 and TRBV6-3, those segments were excluded. A total of fewer than 200 TCR beta chains were listed by the study as associated with cytomegalovirus. A further reported finding was that TCR beta sequences accurately predicted the HLA-A and HLA-B alleles for most subjects in the first cohort. Presence/absence analyses assumed roughly uniform sequencing depth across donors, an assumption that may not hold. A later analysis reported that several top co-occurrence clusters appeared linked to parvovirus B19, influenza, CMV and Epstein-Barr virus. In a later analysis, most CMV-associated TCR beta chains were found to appear HLA-restricted, with HLA associations seemingly driven largely by CMV exposure. It was suggested by the authors that the approach could potentially be generalized to other disease states and immunological phenotypes.

The CDR3 covers 13 residues, taking in both the cysteine and the phenylalanine. The only DNA kept is the CDR3, 39 bases in frame from the first base. Relative to germline, V is missing 6 bases and J is missing 3 bases, with 4 bases of the junction outside any gene match. CDR1 is given as WSHSY and CDR2 as SAAADI, both from the germline V gene. The cohort consisted of approximately 690 healthy bone marrow donors. All cohort members were sampled while nominally healthy, although unrecorded immune exposures were likely present. The donor was CMV seronegative and was included in the group of approximately 350 seronegative cohort members. A peripheral blood sample was provided by each donor, and peripheral blood mononuclear cells were used for TCR beta sequencing. Genomic DNA was extracted from the blood cell samples with the Qiagen DNeasy Blood Extraction Kit. Libraries were constructed by the immunoSEQ multiplex PCR assay. The multiplex PCR relied on a mix of 60 forward primers for TCR Vbeta segments and 13 reverse primers for TCR Jbeta segments. Amplification of the CDR3 region of rearranged TCR beta genes was performed with a multiplex PCR assay on genomic DNA. The amplified TCR beta libraries were sequenced on the Illumina HiSeq System as 87-base-pair reads. The study's processing was this. In a later analysis, 70 million to 95 million unique TCR beta chains were counted across the approximately 670 repertoires, and approximately 11 million of these chains were shared by at least two donors. Raw reads were error-corrected and collapsed into unique sequences by a nearest-neighbor algorithm in which closely related sequences were merged to remove PCR and sequencing errors. Alignment of CDR3 sequences to IMGT reference sequences was used to assign V, D and J gene segments. For a sequence to be retained, at least a six-nucleotide match to both a V gene segment and a J gene segment was required. Rearrangements were called productive when the CDR3 lacked stop codons and stayed in frame with V and J; all others were non-productive. Following IMGT convention, CDR3 was defined as the stretch from the second conserved V-encoded cysteine up to the conserved J-encoded phenylalanine. The earlier analysis of 500 to 600 of the donors excluded sequences that lacked an unambiguous match to a single V gene segment. An earlier analysis of 500 to 600 of the donors classified V segments as functional when productive rearrangements were above 56.7% and as segregating when the standard deviation between donors was above 5%. A statistical classification framework was built to diagnose cytomegalovirus status from the catalog of TCR beta chain sequences. V and J gene assignment, in a later analysis, came from comparing TCR nucleotide sequences with IMGT/GENE-DB human TR gene sequences. Using the TCRdist pipeline, a later analysis assigned CDR3 sequences along with most-parsimonious VDJ recombination scenarios. In a later analysis, each TCR beta chain was defined by its CDR3 amino acid sequence together with its V-gene family, and reads lacking a unique V-gene family were excluded. To address suspected cross-contamination and a sequencing artifact, a later analysis removed roughly 640 highly shared, low-generation-probability nucleotide sequences. A later analysis calculated a clonal expansion index for each public chain from normalized within-repertoire ranks of inferred template counts. In a later analysis, generation probabilities were computed with a VDJ recombination model fitted to out-of-frame rearrangements, and the resulting probabilities were checked against IGoR. In a later analysis, TCR-TCR, TCR-HLA and TCR-CMV co-occurrence was scored with hypergeometric tests, and a repertoire-size bias correction was applied to TCR pairs. A later analysis estimated false discovery rates by permuting HLA or CMV assignments 20 times. A later analysis grouped co-occurring TCRs with DBSCAN, adding TCRdist sequence similarity when clustering within HLA-allele-positive subsets. Co-occurrence clustering excluded repertoires with fewer than 30,000 or more than 120,000 public chains, plus five with anomalous nucleotide sharing. This immuneACCESS table, as held by TCRdb, lists in-frame sequences with V and J called but not all clones. Of the missing ones, under half trace to an unresolved V gene in checked studies; the others have no known cause. V and J calls and clone size are those listed in that table; D and trimming were worked out from the DNA. The sample data list 210,000 or so clones, and more than 60% of these were observed just once. Jointly, the top ten make up approximately 0.22% of the sample.

The clonotype comes from a girl aged 2 to 9 in good health and CMV-seronegative. Sequencing was performed on PBMCs. The V gene is TRBV10-2 and the J gene is TRBJ1-1; 7 bases in the junction line up with TRBD1. CDR3 protein: CASRGQRDTEAFF. The DNA reads TGCGCCAGCAGGGGACAGAGGGACACTGAAGCTTTCTTT.